This TCR beta chain stems from a study of OX40 agonist ivuxolimab in advanced cancers. Study results and limitations: Doses of 0.1 to 3.0 mg/kg were accompanied by clonal expansion of CD4+ and CD8+ blood T cells by week 6. On average, CD8+ T cells showed a greater number of expanded clones than CD4+. Antigens targeted by the expanded peripheral T cells were not determined.

The table came from immunoSEQ multiplex PCR; TCRdb's copy has only in-frame clones and leaves some out. The data show 75,000 to 90,000 clones, about 90% seen once. As regards this clone: What it binds is not known.

Sequences were derived from CD4+ or CD8+ T cells sorted from blood, sampled in a trial of the OX40 agonist ivuxolimab. The clonotype originates from an adult with an advanced solid tumor such as melanoma, head and neck, liver or kidney cancer.

The CDR3 reads CASSQDWSGEAFF. The DNA for the CDR3 is TGCGCCAGCAGCCAAGATTGGAGCGGTGAAGCTTTCTTT. The chain employs TRBV4-1 and TRBJ1-1, with D hard to call. The CDR3 consists of 13 residues. Between the trimmed V and J ends, which lost 0 bases and 7 bases, there was a span of 9 bases. The V gene's germline CDR1 is MGHRA and CDR2 YSYEKL.